These T cell receptor beta chains were read from a single sample in a study of post-analysis software for immune sequencing data. One entry per CDR3 protein results from TCRdb running MiXCR on the PCR reads. The sample includes approximately 570,000 distinct CDR3 sequences, about 40% of them seen just once. Source material: blood. The receptors originated from a girl aged 5-17 years with multiple sclerosis. The CDR3 runs from the conserved cysteine through the conserved F or W. The order of the fields is J gene, D gene, clone size, V gene, CDR3 DNA, CDR3 protein. A D gene is named only where the DNA matches it firmly. A clone size is listed for some rows: how often the clone was seen (once, few, many), or a class if it is expanded.

>TRBJ2-1|-|-|TRBV20-1
TGCAGTGCTAGAGCCTTACTCGAGGTTGGGTACAATGAGCAGTTCTTC
CSARALLEVGYNEQFF
>TRBJ2-5|-|-|TRBV3-1
TGTGCCAGCAGCCGCCCTGAGGCGGGGCCATACCAAGAGACCCAGTACTTC
CASSRPEAGPYQETQYF
>TRBJ2-5|-|many|TRBV12-3/TRBV12-4
TGTGCCAGCAGTTCATCCGGGACCCAGTACTTC
CASSSSGTQYF
>TRBJ2-7|TRBD2|few|TRBV29-1
TGCAGCGCGACTAGCGGGTACGAGCAGTACTTC
CSATSGYEQYF
>TRBJ1-2|-|-|TRBV4-1
TGCGCCAGCAGCCACCCCAGCAAGGGGGGTGGCTATGGCTACACCTTC
CASSHPSKGGGYGYTF
>TRBJ2-7|-|few|TRBV7-9
TGTGCCAGCAGCCCTCACTCAGGGTACGAGCAGTACTTC
CASSPHSGYEQYF
>TRBJ1-1|TRBD1|few|TRBV6-5
TGTGCCAGCAGTTACTCCGGACAGGGGACTGAAGCTTTCTTT
CASSYSGQGTEAFF
>TRBJ2-5|TRBD2|once|TRBV27
TGTGCCAGCCAAGGACTAGCGGGGGCGACCCAGTACTTC
CASQGLAGATQYF
>TRBJ1-2|-|-|TRBV30
TGTGCCTGGAGCCGGAATTATGGCTACACCTTC
CAWSRNYGYTF
>TRBJ1-2|-|-|TRBV5-5
TGTGCCAGCAGCTTGCGCGGGACAACCTATGGCTACACCTTC
CASSLRGTTYGYTF
>TRBJ2-7|-|-|TRBV29-1
TGCAGCGTTGACCACACAGGGGGGGGCGAGCAGTACTTC
CSVDHTGGGEQYF
>TRBJ2-3|-|-|TRBV4-1
TGCGCCAGCGGCCAAGATTGGGCGACAGCCACAGATACGCAGTATTTT
CASGQDWATATDTQYF
>TRBJ2-3|TRBD1|-|TRBV5-6
TGTGCCAGCTCCACGCCCAGGGGGCCCACAGATACGCAGTATTTT
CASSTPRGPTDTQYF
>TRBJ2-5|TRBD1|-|TRBV5-6
TGTGCCAGCAGCTATCAGGGGGCAGTGGAGACCCAGTACTTC
CASSYQGAVETQYF
>TRBJ2-7|TRBD1|few|TRBV27
TGTGCCAGCAGTCCATCCGGGACAGGGGTATCCTACGAGCAGTACTTC
CASSPSGTGVSYEQYF
>TRBJ1-1|-|few|TRBV29-1
TGCAGCGTTGATCAGGGGATGAACACTGAAGCTTTCTTT
CSVDQGMNTEAFF
>TRBJ2-3|-|-|TRBV5-1
TGCGCCAGCAGCTTGGAACAACCTAGCACAGATACGCAGTATTTT
CASSLEQPSTDTQYF
>TRBJ2-7|TRBD1|-|TRBV9
TGTGCCAGCAGCGTATCTTGGACAGGGACCTACGAGCAGTACTTC
CASSVSWTGTYEQYF
>TRBJ1-2|-|-|TRBV29-1
TGCAGCGTTGAAGGCCAGGGAGAAGTGGGCTATGGCTACACCTTC
CSVEGQGEVGYGYTF
>TRBJ1-4|-|once|TRBV12-3/TRBV12-4
TGTGCCAGCAGGGCCGGGGCAAATGAAAAACTGTTTTTT
CASRAGANEKLFF
>TRBJ2-5|-|few|TRBV5-1
TGCGCCAGCAGCCCGCGACAACTCGAGACCCAGTACTTC
CASSPRQLETQYF
>TRBJ2-3|-|-|TRBV7-8
TGTGCCAGCACACAAATGGGGGGTACGCAGTATTTT
CASTQMGGTQYF
>TRBJ2-1|TRBD1|few|TRBV7-7
TGTGCTAGCAGTCGCGGGGACAGGTTATACAATGAGCAGTTCTTC
CASSRGDRLYNEQFF
>TRBJ2-7|TRBD1|-|TRBV7-2
TGTGCCAGCAGCTTAGTCGGGACAGGGATGTTCGAGCAGTACTTC
CASSLVGTGMFEQYF
>TRBJ2-3|-|-|TRBV7-6
TGTGCCAGCAGCTTAGGGTCCGGCGTGGTCGCAGATACGCAGTATTTT
CASSLGSGVVADTQYF
>TRBJ2-7|-|-|TRBV29-1
TGCAGCGTGGGGGTTAGCGGCGAGCAGTACTTC
CSVGVSGEQYF
>TRBJ2-7|-|few|TRBV12-3/TRBV12-4
TGTGCCAGCAGTGCTCGCCCACCCGAGCAGTACTTC
CASSARPPEQYF
>TRBJ2-7|TRBD1|-|TRBV24-1
TGTGCCACCAGTGATTTGACCTCTGAAGGGGGCCACGAGCAGTACTTC
CATSDLTSEGGHEQYF
>TRBJ2-5|-|-|TRBV12-3/TRBV12-4
TGTGCCAGCAGTTTAAGACACAAACAAGAGACCCAGTACTTC
CASSLRHKQETQYF
>TRBJ1-2|-|-|TRBV12-3/TRBV12-4
TGTGCCAGCAGTTTCTTACCCCATGGCTACACCTTC
CASSFLPHGYTF
>TRBJ1-2|-|few|TRBV12-3/TRBV12-4
TGTGCCAGCAGTTTAGGCCGGGGCGGCTACACCTTC
CASSLGRGGYTF
>TRBJ1-6|TRBD1|-|TRBV20-1
TGCAGTGCTCACACGACAGGGTCGAATTCACCCCTCCACTTT
CSAHTTGSNSPLHF
>TRBJ1-2|-|-|TRBV19
TGTGCCAGTAGCATGGGGGGATCTTACTATGGCTACACCTTC
CASSMGGSYYGYTF
>TRBJ2-5|TRBD2|-|TRBV4-2
TGTGCCAGCAGCCGCGCTAGCGGCCAAGAGACCCAGTACTTC
CASSRASGQETQYF